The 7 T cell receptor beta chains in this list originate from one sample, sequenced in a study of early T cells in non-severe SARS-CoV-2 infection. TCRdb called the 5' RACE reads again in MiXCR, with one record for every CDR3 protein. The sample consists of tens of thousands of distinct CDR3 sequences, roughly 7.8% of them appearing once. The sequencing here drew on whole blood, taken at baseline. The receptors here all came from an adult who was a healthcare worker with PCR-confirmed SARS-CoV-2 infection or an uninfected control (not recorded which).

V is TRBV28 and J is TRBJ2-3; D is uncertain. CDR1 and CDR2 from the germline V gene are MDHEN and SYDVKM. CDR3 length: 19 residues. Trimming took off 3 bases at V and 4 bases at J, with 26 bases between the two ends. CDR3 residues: CASSFQLWGKAQTADTQYF. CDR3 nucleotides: TGTGCCAGCAGTTTTCAGCTATGGGGAAAGGCCCAAACGGCAGATACGCAGTATTTT.

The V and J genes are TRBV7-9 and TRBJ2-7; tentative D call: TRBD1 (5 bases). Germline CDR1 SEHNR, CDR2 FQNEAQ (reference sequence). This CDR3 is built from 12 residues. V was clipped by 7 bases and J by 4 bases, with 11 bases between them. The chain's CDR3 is CASTPQGYEQYF. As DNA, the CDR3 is TGTGCCAGCACCCCCCAGGGATACGAGCAGTACTTC.

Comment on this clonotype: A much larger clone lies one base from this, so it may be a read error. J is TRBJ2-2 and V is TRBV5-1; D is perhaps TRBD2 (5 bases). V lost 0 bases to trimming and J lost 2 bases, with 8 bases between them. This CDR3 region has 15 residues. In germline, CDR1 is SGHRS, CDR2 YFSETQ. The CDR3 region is CASSLDGNNTGELFF. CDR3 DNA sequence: TGCGCCAGCAGCTTGGACGGGAATAACACCGGGGAGCTGTTTTTT. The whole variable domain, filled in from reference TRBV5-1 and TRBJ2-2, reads KAGVTQTPRYLIKTRGQQVTLSCSPISGHRSVSWYQQTPGQGLQFLFEYFSETQRNKGNFPGRFSGRQFSNSRSEMNVSTLELGDSALYLCASSLDGNNTGELFFGEGSRLTVL.

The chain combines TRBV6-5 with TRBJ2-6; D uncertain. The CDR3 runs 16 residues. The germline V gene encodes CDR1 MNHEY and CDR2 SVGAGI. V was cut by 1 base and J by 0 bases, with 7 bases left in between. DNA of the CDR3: TGTGCCAGCAGTTACTATGGCAGCTCTGGGGCCAACGTCCTGACTTTC. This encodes CASSYYGSSGANVLTF.

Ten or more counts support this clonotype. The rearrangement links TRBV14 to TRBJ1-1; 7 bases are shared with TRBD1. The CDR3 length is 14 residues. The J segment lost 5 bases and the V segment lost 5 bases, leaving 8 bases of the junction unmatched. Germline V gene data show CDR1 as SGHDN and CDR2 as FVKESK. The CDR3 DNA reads TGTGCCAGCAGCAAAAACGCAGGGGGTACTGAAGCTTTCTTT. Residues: CASSKNAGGTEAFF.

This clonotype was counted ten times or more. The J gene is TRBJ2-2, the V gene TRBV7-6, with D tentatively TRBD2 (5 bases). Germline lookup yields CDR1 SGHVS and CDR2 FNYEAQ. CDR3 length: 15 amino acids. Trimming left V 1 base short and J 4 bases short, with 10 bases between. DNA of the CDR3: TGTGCCAGCAGCTTAGTCTTGGCGGGCACCGGGGAGCTGTTTTTT. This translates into CASSLVLAGTGELFF.

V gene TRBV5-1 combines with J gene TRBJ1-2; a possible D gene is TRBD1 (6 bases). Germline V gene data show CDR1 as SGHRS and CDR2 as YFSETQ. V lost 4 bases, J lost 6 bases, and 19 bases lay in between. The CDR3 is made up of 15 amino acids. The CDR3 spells CASSAGYRDFDGYTF. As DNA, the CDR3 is TGCGCCAGCAGCGCAGGGTACAGGGACTTTGATGGCTACACCTTC. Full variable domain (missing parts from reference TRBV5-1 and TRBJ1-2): KAGVTQTPRYLIKTRGQQVTLSCSPISGHRSVSWYQQTPGQGLQFLFEYFSETQRNKGNFPGRFSGRQFSNSRSEMNVSTLELGDSALYLCASSAGYRDFDGYTFGSGTRLTVV.